These 31 T cell receptor beta chains share one sample of origin, sequenced in a study of OX40 agonist ivuxolimab in advanced cancers. Assay used: immunoSEQ multiplex PCR; TCRdb lists only in-frame clones, some missing. This table holds 99,000 or so clones, more than 85% found once. Sequenced material: CD4+ or CD8+ T cells sorted from blood, taken in a trial of the OX40 agonist ivuxolimab. Source of these receptors: an adult with an advanced solid tumor such as melanoma, head and neck, liver or kidney cancer.

This chain uses TRBV7-7 with TRBJ2-1; 8 bases align to TRBD2. From germline, CDR1 is SSHAT and CDR2 FNYEAQ (reference sequence). This CDR3 has 15 residues. The V gene end was trimmed by 5 bases and the J gene end by 2 bases; junction bases not matched to a gene: 5. The CDR3 nucleotides read TGTGCCAGCAGCGCGGGACTAGGTGCCTACAATGAGCAGTTCTTC. Its protein product is CASSAGLGAYNEQFF.

The chain joins TRBV5-4 to TRBJ1-1; D call uncertain. CDR3 length: 13 residues. CDR1 and CDR2 from the germline V gene are SGHNT and YYREEE (reference sequence). V was shortened by 3 bases and J by 0 bases, with 6 bases between the two germline ends. The CDR3 DNA reads as TGTGCCAGCAGCTCCGGCTTGAACACTGAAGCTTTCTTT. Translation: CASSSGLNTEAFF.

This sequence joins TRBV5-6 and TRBJ2-5; TRBD2 matches at 8 bases. V was pared by 4 bases and J by 7 bases, with 15 bases of the junction left unmatched. CDR3 length equals 16 residues. Germline V lookup: CDR1 SGHDT, CDR2 YYEEEE. Here the CDR3 reads CASSREAGGPRGTQYF. CDR3 DNA: TGTGCCAGCAGCCGAGAGGCGGGAGGCCCCCGGGGGACCCAGTACTTC.

The chain has TRBV7-2 and TRBJ1-3; D ambiguous. Germline V gene sequence: CDR1 SGHTA, CDR2 FQGNSA. The CDR3 consists of 15 residues. Trimming removed 1 base at V and 0 bases at J, with 7 bases between. As DNA, the CDR3 is TGTGCCAGCAGCTTAGAGAAAGCCTCTGGAAACACCATATATTTT. The encoded protein is CASSLEKASGNTIYF.

CDR3 protein: CASSLTDTQYF. The CDR3 DNA sequence: TGTGCCAGCAGTTTAACAGATACGCAGTATTTT. This sequence joins TRBV6-6 and TRBJ2-3, with D unclear. Deletions cut 4 bases from V and 3 bases from J, with 2 bases between. The CDR3 consists of 11 residues. In germline, CDR1 is MNHNY, CDR2 SVGAGI (reference sequence).

V usage is TRBV7-3 and J usage is TRBJ2-1, with D possibly TRBD2 on 6 matching bases. There are 16 residues in the CDR3. Per the germline V gene, CDR1 is SGHTA and CDR2 is FQGTGA. V lost 5 bases and J 9 bases, leaving 23 bases between the germline ends. In nucleotides, the CDR3 is TGTGCCAGCAGCCCCGGGGACTCTAGGTCCCGGGTTGAGCAGTTCTTC. Translating it yields CASSPGDSRSRVEQFF.

The chain uses TRBV7-6 and TRBJ2-2; D is unclear. Looked up from germline, CDR1 is SGHVS and CDR2 is FNYEAQ. The ends were cut back, 0 bases at V and 5 bases at J, with 7 bases in the middle. CDR3 length: 14 amino acids. This chain's CDR3 is CASSLAPVTGELFF. Written as DNA, the CDR3 is TGTGCCAGCAGCTTAGCCCCTGTAACCGGGGAGCTGTTTTTT.

The rearrangement joins TRBV9 to TRBJ2-4, with a possible D match to TRBD1 (5 bases). V was clipped by 1 base and J by 6 bases, with 11 bases between them. CDR1 is SGDLS and CDR2 is YYNGEE in the germline V gene. The CDR3 runs to 14 residues. The CDR3 spells CASSVQGAGNIQYF. CDR3 in DNA: TGTGCCAGCAGCGTACAGGGTGCTGGAAACATTCAGTACTTC.

On this clone itself: One junction end does not reproduce the germline sequence, and a read error may be involved. The J gene is TRBJ1-1, the V gene TRBV7-2; 7 positions match TRBD1. Germline CDR1 and CDR2: SGHTA and FQGNSA. This CDR3 has 12 residues. CDR3 amino acids: CASSPRRGRGDF. In DNA form, the CDR3 reads TGTGCCAGCAGCCCACGAAGGGGGCGGGGCGACTTT.

The chain carries TRBV5-5 and TRBJ2-2, with D tentatively TRBD1 (5 bases). Germline V gives CDR1 SGHKS, CDR2 YYEKEE (reference sequence). The V end was cut by 1 base, the J end by 6 bases, with 7 bases between. CDR3 length: 13 residues. In nucleotides, the CDR3 is TGTGCCAGCAGCTTGACAGGTCCCGGGGAGCTGTTTTTT. Amino acid sequence: CASSLTGPGELFF.

V gene TRBV19 combines with J gene TRBJ1-1; 7 bases line up with TRBD1. Germline CDR1 LNHDA, CDR2 SQIVND (reference sequence). The CDR3 length is 15 residues. Losses at the gene ends were 5 bases for V and 3 bases for J; bases not matched to a gene: 9. The CDR3 here is CASSRRQGYDTEAFF. DNA of the CDR3: TGTGCCAGTAGTCGACGACAGGGTTATGACACTGAAGCTTTCTTT.

J is TRBJ2-1 and V is TRBV19, with TRBD1 matching over 7 bases. This CDR3 comprises 16 residues. Germline CDR1 and CDR2: LNHDA and SQIVND (reference sequence). With V trimmed by 4 bases and J by 8 bases, 14 bases remained unmatched. Here the CDR3 reads CASSKRPGTVADEQFF. The CDR3 DNA reads as TGTGCCAGTAGTAAAAGGCCCGGGACAGTGGCGGATGAGCAGTTCTTC.

This clone has a single count. CDR3 in amino acids: CASSLVPVYGYTF. The DNA for the CDR3 is TGTGCCAGCAGCTTAGTACCGGTCTATGGCTACACCTTC. The gene calls are TRBV7-8 and TRBJ1-2; D is undetermined. The CDR3 covers 13 residues. The germline gives CDR1 SGHVS, CDR2 FQNEAQ. V dropped 1 base and J dropped 4 bases, with 7 bases sitting between them.

The genes are TRBV11-2 and TRBJ2-2; perhaps D is TRBD1 or TRBD2 (5 bases each). Trimming stripped 9 bases from V and 8 bases from J, with 22 bases between. CDR3 length: 15 amino acids. The germline V gene has CDR1 SGHAT and CDR2 FQNNGV. The CDR3 loop is CASSWGEGSFGELFF. The CDR3 nucleotides are TGTGCCAGTTCCTGGGGCGAGGGTTCATTTGGGGAGCTGTTTTTT.

The chain combines TRBV6-5 with TRBJ2-2; 11 bases are a match to TRBD2. The trim removed 2 bases at V and 5 bases at J, leaving 4 bases unmatched. This CDR3 region has 16 residues. The germline V gene encodes CDR1 MNHEY and CDR2 SVGAGI. The CDR3 is CASSYRVAGGTGELFF. CDR3 sequence (DNA): TGTGCCAGCAGTTACCGAGTAGCGGGGGGGACCGGGGAGCTGTTTTTT.

V usage is TRBV28 and J usage is TRBJ2-3; no clear D gene. Germline assignment: CDR1 MDHEN and CDR2 SYDVKM. The V and J ends lost 5 bases and 1 base respectively, with 7 bases between them. This CDR3 is built from 13 residues. CDR3 nucleotide sequence: TGTGCCAGCAGTCAGATCGGCACAGATACGCAGTATTTT. It translates to CASSQIGTDTQYF.

The chain uses TRBV5-6 and TRBJ2-1, with a possible D match to TRBD2 (6 bases). Trimming removed 2 bases at V and 5 bases at J, with 8 bases between. This CDR3 comprises 13 residues. Germline CDR1 is SGHDT and CDR2 is YYEEEE. For the CDR3, the DNA is TGTGCCAGCAGCTTACGGGGGAACAATGAGCAGTTCTTC. This gives the protein CASSLRGNNEQFF.

The chain uses TRBV28 and TRBJ1-5; 9 nucleotides agree with TRBD1. CDR3 size: 15 residues. Germline lookup yields CDR1 MDHEN and CDR2 SYDVKM. V lost 6 bases, J lost 4 bases, and 7 bases stayed unmatched. CDR3 sequence (DNA): TGTGCCAGCAGCAAAGGGGGGACAGGGAATCAGCCCCAGCATTTT. Its protein is CASSKGGTGNQPQHF.

V and J are TRBV4-3 and TRBJ1-3, with D perhaps matching TRBD1 (6 bases). Germline V lookup: CDR1 LGHNA, CDR2 YSLEER. The V and J ends lost 0 bases and 6 bases respectively, with 12 bases between them. The CDR3 consists of 15 residues. CDR3 nucleotide sequence: TGCGCCAGCAGCCAAGATTCAGGGGTTTTAAACACCATATATTTT. Its translation is CASSQDSGVLNTIYF.

V gene TRBV23-1 combines with J gene TRBJ2-7; D is uncertain. TRBV23-1 is an ORF; its function is uncertain. V shed 2 bases and J shed 3 bases, with 14 bases lying between them. The CDR3 loop spans 15 amino acids. Here the CDR3 reads CASSQGPAYIYEQYF. CDR3 DNA sequence: TGCGCCAGCAGTCAAGGGCCAGCCTACATCTACGAGCAGTACTTC.

This clone turned up a few times. The chain links TRBV27 to TRBJ2-7, with TRBD1 as a possible D gene (5 bases). V was cut by 5 bases and J by 7 bases, with 15 bases left in between. Germline V CDR1 and CDR2: MNHEY, SMNVEV (reference sequence). This CDR3 is 13 amino acids long. Written as DNA, the CDR3 is TGTGCCAGCAGTCCAGGGATGCCCGGGGAGCAGTACTTC. Its translation is CASSPGMPGEQYF.

The chain employs TRBV15 and TRBJ2-1, with no clear D. The CDR3 consists of 13 residues. V shed 3 bases and J shed 7 bases, with 10 bases lying between them. Germline CDR1 reads LNHNV; CDR2 reads YYDKDF (reference sequence). CDR3 sequence reads: CATSRESWNEQFF. The CDR3 bases are TGTGCCACCAGCAGGGAATCGTGGAATGAGCAGTTCTTC.

Note on this clone: Mismatch with germline at one junction end may stem from a read error. The chain employs TRBV11-2 and TRBJ2-7, with a weak D call TRBD2 (6 bases). This CDR3 has 13 amino acids. Germline values: CDR1 SGHAT, CDR2 FQNNGV. CDR3 sequence: CASSLDGGYEQYF. DNA for the CDR3: TGTGCCAGCAGCCTAGACGGGGGCTACGAGCAGTACTTC.

Details on this clone: One end of the junction fails to match germline, which may point to a read error. The chain employs TRBV27 and TRBJ2-1, with 8 bases aligning to TRBD2. From germline, CDR1 is MNHEY and CDR2 SMNVEV (reference sequence). This CDR3 region has 15 residues. The CDR3 nucleotides read TGTGCCAGCTCTCGGGAGGGAGCCTCCAACAATGAGCAGTTCTTC. It specifies CASSREGASNNEQFF.

A single count supports this clone. This rearrangement joins TRBV5-4 to TRBJ2-3; D might be TRBD2 (6 bases). The CDR3 length is 16 residues. Deletions cut 3 bases from V and 7 bases from J, with 21 bases between. Germline assignment: CDR1 SGHNT and CDR2 YYREEE (reference sequence). The CDR3 DNA sequence: TGTGCCAGCAGCTGGGAGGTGACAGAGTATTTGAATACGCAGTATTTT. Translated, it gives CASSWEVTEYLNTQYF.

The chain combines TRBV20-1 with TRBJ2-2; D call uncertain. The germline V and J ends were trimmed by 6 bases and 7 bases, with 9 bases remaining between them. The CDR3 is 11 residues long. Germline CDR1 and CDR2: DFQATT and SNEGSKA (reference sequence). The CDR3 sequence: CSAFSYGELFF. The CDR3, as DNA: TGCAGTGCCTTTAGCTACGGGGAGCTGTTTTTT.

This chain links TRBV5-1 with TRBJ1-6, with D unresolved. This CDR3 is 15 amino acids long. From germline, CDR1 is SGHRS and CDR2 YFSETQ. Trimming pared 5 bases from V and 7 bases from J, leaving 16 bases between. The CDR3 region is CASSPFGQQNSPLHF. The CDR3 DNA is TGCGCCAGCAGTCCCTTCGGGCAGCAGAATTCACCCCTCCACTTT. Full variable domain (rest looked up from reference TRBV5-1 and TRBJ1-6): KAGVTQTPRYLIKTRGQQVTLSCSPISGHRSVSWYQQTPGQGLQFLFEYFSETQRNKGNFPGRFSGRQFSNSRSEMNVSTLELGDSALYLCASSPFGQQNSPLHFGNGTRLTVT.

This chain links TRBV27 with TRBJ2-7, with D possibly TRBD1 on 6 matching bases. The CDR3 totals 15 residues. The germline gives CDR1 MNHEY, CDR2 SMNVEV (reference sequence). Trimming removed 3 bases at V and 6 bases at J, with 18 bases between. The DNA of the CDR3 is TGTGCCAGCAGTTTTTTCGACAGGTCCCCCTCCGAGCAGTACTTC. This gives the protein CASSFFDRSPSEQYF.

This chain connects TRBV7-2 to TRBJ2-1, with 16 bases fitting TRBD2. Trimming at V came to 3 bases and at J to 0 bases, leaving 2 bases not matched to a gene. Germline V gives CDR1 SGHTA, CDR2 FQGNSA. The CDR3 totals 18 residues. The CDR3 DNA is TGTGCCAGCAGCTTCGGGACTAGCGGGAGGGGCTCCTACAATGAGCAGTTCTTC. This translates into CASSFGTSGRGSYNEQFF.

The rearrangement uses TRBV7-2 and TRBJ1-4; 10 nucleotides align to TRBD1. CDR1 and CDR2 (germline): SGHTA, FQGNSA. This CDR3 is built from 15 residues. V gave up 5 bases and J gave up 7 bases; unmatched junction bases: 7. The CDR3 sequence is CASSTSGTGAEKLFF. The CDR3 coding sequence is TGTGCCAGCAGCACATCCGGGACAGGGGCTGAAAAACTGTTTTTT.

The chain carries TRBV11-2 and TRBJ2-7; D is possibly TRBD2 (5 bases). Germline V CDR1 and CDR2: SGHAT, FQNNGV. CDR3 length equals 14 residues. The V end was cut by 5 bases, the J end by 2 bases, with 13 bases between. CDR3 residues: CASSPARRTYEQYF. The CDR3 coding sequence is TGTGCCAGCAGCCCAGCCCGGAGGACCTACGAGCAGTACTTC.